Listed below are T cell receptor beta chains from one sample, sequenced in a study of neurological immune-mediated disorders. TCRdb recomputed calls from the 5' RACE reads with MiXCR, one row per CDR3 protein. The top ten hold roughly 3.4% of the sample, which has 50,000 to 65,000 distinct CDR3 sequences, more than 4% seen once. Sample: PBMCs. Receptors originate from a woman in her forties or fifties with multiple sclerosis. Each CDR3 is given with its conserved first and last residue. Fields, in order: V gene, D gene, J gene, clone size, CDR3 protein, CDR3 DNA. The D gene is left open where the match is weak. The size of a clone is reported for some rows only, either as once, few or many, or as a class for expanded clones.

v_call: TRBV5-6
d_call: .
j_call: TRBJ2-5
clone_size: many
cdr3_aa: CASSLTLLETQYF
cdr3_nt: TGTGCCAGCAGCTTGACCCTACTTGAGACCCAGTACTTC

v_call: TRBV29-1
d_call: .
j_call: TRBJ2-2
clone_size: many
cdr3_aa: CSGGRYTGELFF
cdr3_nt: TGCAGCGGGGGACGGTACACCGGGGAGCTGTTTTTT

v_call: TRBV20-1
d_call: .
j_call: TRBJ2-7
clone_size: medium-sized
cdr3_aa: CSARDASTFKDEQYF
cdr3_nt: TGCAGTGCTAGAGATGCGTCGACTTTCAAGGACGAGCAGTACTTC

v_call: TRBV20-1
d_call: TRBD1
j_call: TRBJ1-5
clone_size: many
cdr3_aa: CSARDRRTGFGQPQHF
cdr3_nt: TGCAGTGCTAGAGACCGCCGGACAGGTTTTGGTCAGCCCCAGCATTTT

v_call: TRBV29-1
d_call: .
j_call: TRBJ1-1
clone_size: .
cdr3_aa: CSVSHLRVNTEAFF
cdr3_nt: TGCAGCGTCTCACACCTTCGGGTAAACACTGAAGCTTTCTTT

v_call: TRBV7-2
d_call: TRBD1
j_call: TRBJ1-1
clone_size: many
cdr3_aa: CASRRRTGTLNTEAFF
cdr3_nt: TGTGCCAGCAGAAGGAGGACAGGGACCCTCAACACTGAAGCTTTCTTT

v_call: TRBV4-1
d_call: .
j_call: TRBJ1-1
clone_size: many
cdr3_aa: CASSQFYGNTEAFF
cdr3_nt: TGCGCCAGCAGCCAATTTTATGGGAACACTGAAGCTTTCTTT

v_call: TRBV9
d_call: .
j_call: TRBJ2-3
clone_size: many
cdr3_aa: CASSGQGSADTQYF
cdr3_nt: TGTGCCAGCAGCGGTCAGGGGAGCGCAGATACGCAGTATTTT

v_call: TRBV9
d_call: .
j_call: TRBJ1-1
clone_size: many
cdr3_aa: CASSSGREAFF
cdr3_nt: TGTGCCAGCAGTTCCGGCCGAGAAGCTTTCTTT

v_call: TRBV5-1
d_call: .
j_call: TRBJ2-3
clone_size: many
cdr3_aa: CASSSPGPTTDTQYF
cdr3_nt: TGCGCCAGCAGCTCACCGGGACCGACCACAGATACGCAGTATTTT

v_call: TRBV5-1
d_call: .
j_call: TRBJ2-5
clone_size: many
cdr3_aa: CASSVLTAREETQYF
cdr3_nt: TGCGCCAGCAGCGTACTGACGGCCCGTGAAGAGACCCAGTACTTC

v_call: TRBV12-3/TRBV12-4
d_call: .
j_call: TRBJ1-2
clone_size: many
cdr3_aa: CASSLSPRYGYTF
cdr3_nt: TGTGCCAGCAGTTTATCCCCAAGATATGGCTACACCTTC

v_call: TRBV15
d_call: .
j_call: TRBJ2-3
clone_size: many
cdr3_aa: CATSRVRTWGDPTDTQYF
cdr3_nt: TGTGCCACCAGCAGAGTAAGGACCTGGGGGGACCCCACAGATACGCAGTATTTT

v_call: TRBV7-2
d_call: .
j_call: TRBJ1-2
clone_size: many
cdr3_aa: CASSPEASYGYTF
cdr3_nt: TGTGCCAGCAGCCCTGAGGCTAGCTATGGCTACACCTTC

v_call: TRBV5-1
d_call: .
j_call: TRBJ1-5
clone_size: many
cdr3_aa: CASSIDMDQPQHF
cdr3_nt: TGCGCCAGCAGCATCGACATGGATCAGCCCCAGCATTTT

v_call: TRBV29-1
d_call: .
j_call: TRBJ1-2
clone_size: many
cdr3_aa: CSVEFGEMGYGYTF
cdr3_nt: TGCAGCGTTGAATTCGGGGAGATGGGATATGGCTACACCTTC

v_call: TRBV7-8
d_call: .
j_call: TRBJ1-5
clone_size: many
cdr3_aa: CASSLESGLSNQPQHF
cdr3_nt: TGTGCCAGCAGCTTAGAATCGGGGTTAAGCAATCAGCCCCAGCATTTT

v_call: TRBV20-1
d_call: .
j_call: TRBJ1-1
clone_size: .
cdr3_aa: CSARALYTEAFF
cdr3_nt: TGCAGTGCTAGGGCCTTGTACACTGAAGCTTTCTTT

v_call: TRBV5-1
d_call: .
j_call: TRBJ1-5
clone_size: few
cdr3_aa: CASSLGVRESNQPQHF
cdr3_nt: TGCGCCAGCAGCTTGGGGGTCAGAGAAAGCAATCAGCCCCAGCATTTT

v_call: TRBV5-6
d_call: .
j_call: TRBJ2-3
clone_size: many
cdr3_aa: CASSPRGDSTDTQYF
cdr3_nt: TGTGCCAGCAGCCCGAGGGGGGATAGTACAGATACGCAGTATTTT

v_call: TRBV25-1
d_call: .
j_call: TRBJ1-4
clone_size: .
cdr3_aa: CASSRRATNEKLFF
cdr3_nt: TGTGCCAGCAGTCGTCGGGCAACTAATGAAAAACTGTTTTTT

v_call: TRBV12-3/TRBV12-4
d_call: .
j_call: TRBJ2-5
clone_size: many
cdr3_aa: CASRGTGLVETQYF
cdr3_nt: TGTGCCAGCAGGGGGACGGGTTTGGTGGAGACCCAGTACTTC